These 29 T cell receptor beta chains share one sample of origin, sequenced in a study of T cell responses to AZD1222 COVID-19 vaccine. Data came from immunoSEQ multiplex PCR; TCRdb stores just in-frame clones and leaves some out. This table has about 150,000 clones, 92% appearing once. Sequencing used peripheral blood, obtained 28 days after the second AZD1222 dose. The receptors originated from an adult who received the AZD1222 COVID-19 vaccine.

V usage is TRBV2 and J usage is TRBJ2-7; D might be TRBD1 or TRBD2, each matching 5 bases. The CDR3 runs to 15 residues. Germline V gives CDR1 SNHLY, CDR2 FYNNEI. Trimming removed 8 bases from V and 2 bases from J, with 19 bases in between. CDR3 sequence (DNA): TGTGCCAGCGCCCTATGGGGGATGCTGGCCTACGAGCAGTACTTC. Protein sequence: CASALWGMLAYEQYF.

This clone was picked up one time. This chain joins TRBV4-2 and TRBJ2-3; perhaps TRBD2 as D (6 bases). The CDR3 has 17 residues. Germline V gene sequence: CDR1 LGHNA, CDR2 YNFKEQ. V was trimmed by 0 bases and J by 4 bases, leaving 17 bases between them. The CDR3 loop is CASSQELAGSGADTQYF. The CDR3, as DNA: TGTGCCAGCAGCCAAGAGCTGGCCGGGAGCGGAGCAGATACGCAGTATTTT.

The V call is TRBV19, the J call TRBJ2-5, with D perhaps matching TRBD2 (6 bases). The CDR3 has 13 amino acids. V was shortened by 5 bases and J by 1 base, with 8 bases between the two germline ends. CDR1 is LNHDA and CDR2 is SQIVND in the germline V gene (reference sequence). CDR3 residues: CASSLTSQETQYF. The CDR3, as DNA: TGTGCCAGTAGTCTGACTAGCCAAGAGACCCAGTACTTC.

The V gene is TRBV10-3, the J gene TRBJ2-3; D is unclear. The length of the CDR3 is 15 residues. The ends were cut back, 5 bases at V and 2 bases at J, with 14 bases in the middle. CDR1 and CDR2 (germline): ENHRY, SYGVKD. The DNA of the CDR3 is TGTGCCATCAGTCCCTTAGGCAGGTACACAGATACGCAGTATTTT. As protein: CAISPLGRYTDTQYF.

The chain employs TRBV2 and TRBJ2-3, with D unresolved. Germline V lookup: CDR1 SNHLY, CDR2 FYNNEI. Trimming cost V 5 bases and J 5 bases, with 8 bases left between them. The CDR3 is made up of 12 amino acids. The CDR3 DNA is TGTGCCAGCAGTCGAGAGCAAGATACGCAGTATTTT. Amino acids: CASSREQDTQYF.

This clone was detected only once. The rearrangement uses TRBV5-1 and TRBJ2-7; a possible D gene is TRBD1 (7 bases). The V gene's germline CDR1 is SGHRS and CDR2 YFSETQ. The CDR3 consists of 15 residues. Deletions cut 1 base from V and 7 bases from J, with 18 bases between. The CDR3 region is CASSLRTGGGREQYF. In DNA, the CDR3 is TGCGCCAGCAGCTTGAGGACAGGAGGGGGTCGGGAGCAGTACTTC.

This clone appeared once. This chain joins TRBV5-1 and TRBJ2-3, with 8 bases that match TRBD2. The germline CDR1 and CDR2 sequences are SGHRS and YFSETQ. V dropped 6 bases and J dropped 4; count of bases not matched to a gene: 10. The CDR3 spans 15 residues. The CDR3 reads CASTGGSGGPDTQYF. The CDR3 DNA is TGCGCCAGCACCGGAGGGAGCGGGGGTCCAGATACGCAGTATTTT.

The chain couples TRBV6-5 to TRBJ2-1; 9 bases line up with TRBD1. Germline loops: CDR1 MNHEY, CDR2 SVGAGI. Germline trimming cut 3 bases from V and 4 bases from J; bases unmatched to any gene: 7. CDR3 length equals 16 residues. DNA of the CDR3: TGTGCCAGCAGTTATTCGGACAGGGGCCTTTACAATGAGCAGTTCTTC. This gives the protein CASSYSDRGLYNEQFF.

This chain uses TRBV2 with TRBJ2-1, with a weak D call TRBD2 (6 bases). The germline V gene has CDR1 SNHLY and CDR2 FYNNEI. Trimming pared 8 bases from V and 0 bases from J, leaving 14 bases between. The CDR3 spans 15 residues. CDR3 sequence: CASQPGSYSYNEQFF. The DNA of the CDR3 is TGTGCCAGCCAACCCGGGAGCTACTCCTACAATGAGCAGTTCTTC.

The rearrangement uses TRBV29-1 and TRBJ1-1; 7 bases map to TRBD1. The junction had 12 bases not matched to a gene; V was cut back by 6 bases and J by 5 bases. This CDR3 has 14 residues. Germline V gives CDR1 SQVTM, CDR2 ANQGSEA. The CDR3 bases are TGCAGCGTGGTCCGACAGGGTTGGATGACTGAAGCTTTCTTT. It specifies CSVVRQGWMTEAFF.

The gene calls are TRBV5-4 and TRBJ2-7; 9 positions agree with TRBD2. Trimming took 3 bases from V and 6 from J; bases not matched to a gene: 4. Germline V lookup: CDR1 SGHNT, CDR2 YYREEE (reference sequence). This CDR3 has 13 amino acids. Here the CDR3 DNA reads TGTGCCAGCAGCTGGGGACTAGCTCGCGAGCAGTACTTC. Its protein is CASSWGLAREQYF.

The chain has TRBV6-4 and TRBJ2-1; no firm D call. The CDR3 loop spans 15 amino acids. Trimming took off 0 bases at V and 0 bases at J, with 6 bases between the two ends. Germline V gene lookup returns CDR1 MRHNA and CDR2 SNTAGT. Here the CDR3 reads CASSDSGNSYNEQFF. The CDR3 nucleotides read TGTGCCAGCAGTGACTCGGGGAACTCCTACAATGAGCAGTTCTTC.

With regard to this clone: The DNA is left out, because the CDR3 cannot be placed on it with certainty; the CDR3 is given as TCRdb lists it. The rearrangement joins TRBV27 to TRBJ2-1; the D call TRBD2 from the table was never checked on the DNA. 15 amino acids form the CDR3, both terminal residues included. Germline V gene lookup returns CDR1 MNHEY and CDR2 SMNVEV (reference sequence). This CDR3 is CASSLVAGGTNERFF.

V and J are TRBV9 and TRBJ2-1, with D unclear. The CDR3 loop spans 13 amino acids. V was cut by 1 base and J by 0 bases, with 2 bases left in between. Germline loops: CDR1 SGDLS, CDR2 YYNGEE. CDR3: CASSVNSYNEQFF. The CDR3 bases are TGTGCCAGCAGCGTAAACTCCTACAATGAGCAGTTCTTC.

CDR3 in amino acids: CATSRDRGTGTATEAFF. CDR3 coding DNA: TGTGCCACCAGCAGAGATCGCGGTACAGGGACCGCTACTGAAGCTTTCTTT. The chain joins TRBV15 to TRBJ1-1; the D gene is possibly TRBD1 (6 bases). This CDR3 contains 17 residues. Trimming pared 0 bases from V and 5 bases from J, leaving 19 bases between. Germline-derived CDR1 and CDR2 are LNHNV and YYDKDF (reference sequence).

This chain uses TRBV7-9 with TRBJ2-4, with D tentatively TRBD1 or TRBD2 (5 bases each). The CDR3 sequence is 14 residues long. Germline V gene sequence: CDR1 SEHNR, CDR2 FQNEAQ (reference sequence). V dropped 2 bases and J dropped 8 bases, with 13 bases sitting between them. In nucleotides, the CDR3 is TGTGCCAGCAGCTTAACCCGAGGGGACGACATTCAGTACTTC. Translating gives CASSLTRGDDIQYF.

With respect to this clone: Other DNA sequences of this sample code for an identical CDR3. The V gene is TRBV29-1, the J gene TRBJ2-1, with a tentative D call TRBD1 (6 bases). The V gene's germline CDR1 is SQVTM and CDR2 ANQGSEA. The V gene lost 3 bases and the J gene lost 7 bases, with 7 bases spanning the gap. The CDR3 runs to 11 residues. CDR3 DNA sequence: TGCAGCGTTGACAGGGGTAATGAGCAGTTCTTC. Protein sequence: CSVDRGNEQFF.

This rearrangement joins TRBV4-2 to TRBJ2-1; 10 bases agree with TRBD2. The germline gives CDR1 LGHNA, CDR2 YNFKEQ. This CDR3 region has 16 residues. V lost 1 base to trimming and J lost 5 bases; unmatched junction nucleotides: 5. The CDR3 here is CASSQVSGGANNEQFF. CDR3 DNA sequence: TGTGCCAGCAGCCAAGTGAGCGGGGGGGCCAACAATGAGCAGTTCTTC.

This clone has only one observation. V usage is TRBV12-5 and J usage is TRBJ2-7; D not resolved. The CDR3 has 12 residues. CDR1 and CDR2 (germline): LGHNT, FRNRAP. Trimming cost V 7 bases and J 6 bases, with 13 bases left between them. In DNA, the CDR3 is TGTGCTAGTGCACCCGGAGTCGGCGAGCAGTACTTC. Encoded protein: CASAPGVGEQYF.

This clone has just one count. The genes are TRBV27 and TRBJ1-6, with D possibly TRBD1 on 6 matching bases. Trimming shortened V by 6 bases and J by 7 bases, and 22 bases separated the two germline ends. The germline gives CDR1 MNHEY, CDR2 SMNVEV (reference sequence). This CDR3 spans 17 amino acids. The CDR3 coding sequence is TGTGCCAGCAGACCCCCCCGTCCCGACAGGAGGAATTCACCCCTCCACTTT. Its translation: CASRPPRPDRRNSPLHF.

The sample holds one count of this clone. The V gene is TRBV10-1, the J gene TRBJ2-5; unclear D gene. The CDR3 length is 15 residues. The V end was cut by 7 bases, the J end by 5 bases, with 20 bases between. Germline assignment: CDR1 WNHNN and CDR2 SYGVQD (reference sequence). Written as DNA, the CDR3 is TGCGCCAGCATTCTCCGACTTACCGAAGAGGAGACCCAGTACTTC. It yields the protein CASILRLTEEETQYF.

The chain has TRBV2 and TRBJ2-2; 7 bases match TRBD2. The CDR3 extends over 14 amino acids. Germline values: CDR1 SNHLY, CDR2 FYNNEI. With V trimmed by 4 bases and J by 7 bases, 6 bases remained unmatched. CDR3: CASSGGRAVGELFF. CDR3 sequence (DNA): TGTGCCAGCAGTGGGGGGAGGGCCGTCGGGGAGCTGTTTTTT.

The genes are TRBV5-6 and TRBJ2-7; D ambiguous. CDR1 and CDR2 (germline): SGHDT, YYEEEE. Trimming removed 2 bases from V and 4 bases from J, with 7 bases in between. The CDR3 runs to 12 residues. In DNA, the CDR3 is TGTGCCAGCAGCTTAAATGGATACGAGCAGTACTTC. It yields the protein CASSLNGYEQYF.

The chain carries TRBV6-2 or TRBV6-3 and TRBJ2-7, with D perhaps TRBD1 (6 bases). The germline V gene has CDR1 MNHEY and CDR2 SVGEGT. The V and J ends lost 2 bases and 0 bases respectively, with 14 bases between them. The CDR3 covers 16 residues. Here the CDR3 DNA reads TGTGCCAGCAGTTACCCGGACAGAACGAGCTCCTACGAGCAGTACTTC. It encodes CASSYPDRTSSYEQYF.

The rearrangement links TRBV27 to TRBJ2-3, with D maybe TRBD1 (5 bases). Germline assignment: CDR1 MNHEY and CDR2 SMNVEV (reference sequence). The CDR3 is 15 amino acids. V was pared by 2 bases and J by 2 bases, with 11 bases between. The CDR3 DNA is TGTGCCAGCAGTTTACTAGGACACACCACAGATACGCAGTATTTT. Protein: CASSLLGHTTDTQYF.

The genes are TRBV5-4 and TRBJ1-2, with 9 positions matching TRBD1. Germline assignment: CDR1 SGHNT and CDR2 YYREEE (reference sequence). Trimming at V came to 1 base and at J to 6 bases, leaving 4 bases not matched to a gene. CDR3 size: 14 residues. The CDR3 nucleotides are TGTGCCAGCAGCTTGAAGACAGGGGGTAATGGCTACACCTTC. Translating it yields CASSLKTGGNGYTF. Combining the CDR3 with reference TRBV5-4 and TRBJ1-2 gives the whole variable domain ETGVTQSPTHLIKTRGQQVTLRCSSQSGHNTVSWYQQALGQGPQFIFQYYREEENGRGNFPPRFSGLQFPNYSSELNVNALELDDSALYLCASSLKTGGNGYTFGSGTRLTVV.

The rearrangement joins TRBV7-2 to TRBJ1-2; a weak D match, TRBD1 (6 bases). Germline assignment: CDR1 SGHTA and CDR2 FQGNSA. The CDR3 has 14 amino acids. Trimming shortened V by 6 bases and J by 8 bases, and 19 bases separated the two germline ends. CDR3 region: CASSSWDIDGGYTF. CDR3 in DNA: TGTGCCAGCAGTTCCTGGGACATCGACGGGGGCTACACCTTC.

V is TRBV19 and J is TRBJ2-7, with D maybe TRBD1 (5 bases). CDR3 size: 13 residues. The V gene lost 5 bases and the J gene lost 2 bases, with 10 bases spanning the gap. The germline V gene has CDR1 LNHDA and CDR2 SQIVND (reference sequence). The CDR3 spells CASSEQGAYEQYF. In nucleotides, the CDR3 is TGTGCCAGTAGTGAGCAGGGTGCCTACGAGCAGTACTTC.

The chain has TRBV7-2 and TRBJ2-7; D is undetermined. The CDR3 contains 15 residues. Between the trimmed V and J ends, which lost 3 bases and 0 bases, there was a span of 12 bases. The germline V gene has CDR1 SGHTA and CDR2 FQGNSA. The CDR3 protein is CASSFLGISSYEQYF. In DNA, the CDR3 is TGTGCCAGCAGCTTCCTAGGAATAAGCTCCTACGAGCAGTACTTC.